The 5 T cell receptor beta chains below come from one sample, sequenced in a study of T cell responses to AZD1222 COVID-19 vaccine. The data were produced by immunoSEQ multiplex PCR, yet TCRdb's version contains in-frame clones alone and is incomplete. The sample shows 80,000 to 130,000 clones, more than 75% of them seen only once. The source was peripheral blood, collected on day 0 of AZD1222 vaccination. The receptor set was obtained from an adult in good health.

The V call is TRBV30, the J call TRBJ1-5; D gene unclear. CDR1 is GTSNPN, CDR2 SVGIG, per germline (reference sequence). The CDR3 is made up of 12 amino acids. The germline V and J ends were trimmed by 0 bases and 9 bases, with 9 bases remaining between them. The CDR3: CAWSVVSGPQHF. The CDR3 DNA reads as TGTGCCTGGAGTGTAGTTAGTGGGCCCCAGCATTTT. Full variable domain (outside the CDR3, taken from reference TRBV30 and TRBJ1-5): SQTIHQWPATLVQPVGSPLSLECTVEGTSNPNLYWYRQAAGRGLQLLFYSVGIGQISSEVPQNLSASRPQDRQFILSSKKLLLSDSGFYLCAWSVVSGPQHFGDGTRLSIL.

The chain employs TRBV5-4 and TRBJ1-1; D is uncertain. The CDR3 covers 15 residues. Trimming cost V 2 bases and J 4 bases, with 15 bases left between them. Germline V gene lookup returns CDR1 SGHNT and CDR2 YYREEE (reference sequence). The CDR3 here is CASSFKRGAGTEAFF. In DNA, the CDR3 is TGTGCCAGCAGCTTTAAGAGAGGTGCGGGCACTGAAGCTTTCTTT.

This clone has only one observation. The DNA for the CDR3 is TGTGCCAGCAGACCGGGACAAAGGAGCTATGGCTACACCTTC. This sequence encodes CASRPGQRSYGYTF. The chain couples TRBV27 to TRBJ1-2; TRBD1 is a possible D gene (6 bases). V was trimmed by 6 bases and J by 4 bases, leaving 15 bases between them. The CDR3 has 14 amino acids. Looked up from germline, CDR1 is MNHEY and CDR2 is SMNVEV (reference sequence).

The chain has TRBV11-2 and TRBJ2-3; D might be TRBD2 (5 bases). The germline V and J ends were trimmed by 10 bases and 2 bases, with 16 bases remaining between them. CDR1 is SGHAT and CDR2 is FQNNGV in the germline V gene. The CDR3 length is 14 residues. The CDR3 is CATTSRWVTDTQYF. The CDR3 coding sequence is TGTGCCACCACTAGTAGATGGGTCACAGATACGCAGTATTTT.

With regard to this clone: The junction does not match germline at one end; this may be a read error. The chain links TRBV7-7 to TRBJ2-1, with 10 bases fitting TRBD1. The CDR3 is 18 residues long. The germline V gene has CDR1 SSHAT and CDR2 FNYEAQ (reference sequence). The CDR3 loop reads CASSPGTPGQGMLYEQFF. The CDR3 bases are TGTGCTAGCAGCCCTGGTACCCCGGGACAGGGGATGTTGTATGAGCAGTTCTTC.